One sample yielded the 20 T cell receptor beta chains listed below, sequenced in a study of T cells in Graves' hyperthyroidism and ophthalmopathy. What was amplified from RNA transcripts were TCR beta CDR3 regions. The TCR CDR3 was amplified in a first-round RT-PCR using the HTBI primer set. One entry per CDR3 protein results from TCRdb running MiXCR on the multiplex PCR reads. In the table there are 500,000 to 750,000 distinct CDR3 sequences, 15% to 17% of which are singletons. Sequenced input: blood. These receptors all come from a woman aged 30 to 39 with Graves' hyperthyroidism.

The count of this clonotype is one. This rearrangement joins TRBV6-5 to TRBJ2-7; 7 bases are a match to TRBD2. With 4 bases clipped from V and 4 bases from J, the junction kept 7 bases outside the gene matches. CDR3 length: 14 amino acids. The germline gives CDR1 MNHEY, CDR2 SVGAGI. DNA of the CDR3: TGTGCCAGCAGTTGGGGGGGGATTACGTACGAGCAGTACTTC. Protein: CASSWGGITYEQYF.

This clonotype has only a few counts. V usage is TRBV7-9 and J usage is TRBJ2-1; 9 bases are a match to TRBD2. V gave up 5 bases and J gave up 2 bases; unmatched junction bases: 16. This CDR3 contains 19 residues. In germline, CDR1 is SEHNR, CDR2 FQNEAQ (reference sequence). CDR3 sequence reads: CASSPLGGGALLAYNEQFF. The CDR3 DNA sequence: TGTGCCAGCAGCCCACTGGGCGGGGGGGCACTATTAGCCTACAATGAGCAGTTCTTC.

The chain couples TRBV5-4 to TRBJ2-1; tentative D call: TRBD2 (6 bases). CDR1 and CDR2 from the germline V gene are SGHNT and YYREEE (reference sequence). Trimming took off 1 base at V and 5 bases at J, with 7 bases between the two ends. CDR3 length: 13 amino acids. DNA of the CDR3: TGTGCCAGCAGCTTGTGGGGGGACAATGAGCAGTTCTTC. Encoded protein: CASSLWGDNEQFF. The variable domain in full, completed from reference TRBV5-4 and TRBJ2-1, reads ETGVTQSPTHLIKTRGQQVTLRCSSQSGHNTVSWYQQALGQGPQFIFQYYREEENGRGNFPPRFSGLQFPNYSSELNVNALELDDSALYLCASSLWGDNEQFFGPGTRLTVL.

The V gene is TRBV7-9, the J gene TRBJ1-2; 10 bases align to TRBD1. This CDR3 spans 16 amino acids. Trimming cost V 3 bases and J 3 bases; bases outside gene matches: 7. CDR1 is SEHNR, CDR2 FQNEAQ, per germline (reference sequence). This chain's CDR3 is CASSLRTGGGDYGYTF. CDR3 nucleotide sequence: TGTGCCAGCAGCTTGAGGACAGGGGGGGGTGACTATGGCTACACCTTC.

This clonotype was recorded at least ten times. The rearrangement links TRBV2 to TRBJ2-2; D is unresolved. V was pared by 5 bases and J by 6 bases, with 7 bases between. CDR1 is SNHLY and CDR2 is FYNNEI in the germline V gene. The CDR3 sequence is 12 residues long. The CDR3 is CASSLLPGELFF. CDR3 bases: TGTGCCAGCAGTTTACTCCCCGGGGAGCTGTTTTTT.

Worth noting for this clonotype: Given a much more abundant clone one base away, this may be a read error. The chain joins TRBV10-3 to TRBJ2-7, with TRBD1 matching 8 bases. The V gene end was trimmed by 4 bases and the J gene end by 8 bases; junction bases not matched to a gene: 10. The CDR3 runs to 14 residues. The germline V gene has CDR1 ENHRY and CDR2 SYGVKD. The chain's CDR3 is CAISGQGALNKQYF. CDR3 in DNA: TGTGCCATCAGTGGGCAGGGGGCGCTGAACAAGCAGTACTTC.

The CDR3 sequence: CASSLRGVAYEQYF. The CDR3 nucleotides are TGCGCCAGCAGCCTCCGCGGGGTCGCGTACGAGCAGTACTTC. The chain has TRBV5-1 and TRBJ2-7; D may be TRBD2 (6 bases). CDR1 SGHRS and CDR2 YFSETQ come from the germline V gene. This CDR3 is 14 amino acids long. V lost 4 bases to trimming and J lost 4 bases, with 15 bases between them. Together with reference TRBV5-1 and TRBJ2-7, the CDR3 gives the full variable domain: KAGVTQTPRYLIKTRGQQVTLSCSPISGHRSVSWYQQTPGQGLQFLFEYFSETQRNKGNFPGRFSGRQFSNSRSEMNVSTLELGDSALYLCASSLRGVAYEQYFGPGTRLTVT.

The chain combines TRBV19 with TRBJ2-7; 8 positions agree with TRBD1. The CDR3 covers 16 residues. V was pared by 3 bases and J by 5 bases, with 12 bases of the junction left unmatched. Germline CDR1 LNHDA, CDR2 SQIVND (reference sequence). The CDR3: CASSMKFRQGFNEQYF. The CDR3 nucleotides are TGTGCCAGTAGTATGAAGTTCCGACAGGGGTTCAACGAGCAGTACTTC.

This clonotype was recorded a few times. This CDR3 is CASSPPGTGAGNTIYF. CDR3 DNA sequence: TGTGCCAGCTCACCACCCGGGACAGGGGCTGGAAACACCATATATTTT. V usage is TRBV18 and J usage is TRBJ1-3; 10 bases map to TRBD1. CDR3 size: 16 residues. V lost 0 bases and J lost 2; bases outside the gene matches: 1. CDR1 and CDR2 from the germline V gene are KGHSH and LQKENI.

This clonotype was seen repeatedly, ten times or more. The chain employs TRBV11-2 and TRBJ2-5; 7 bases agree with TRBD2. The CDR3 has 14 residues. CDR1 and CDR2 from the germline V gene are SGHAT and FQNNGV. V was pared by 2 bases and J by 5 bases, with 5 bases of the junction left unmatched. The CDR3 sequence is CASSLFPGGETQYF. DNA for the CDR3: TGTGCCAGCAGCTTATTTCCGGGAGGTGAGACCCAGTACTTC.

This clonotype has more than one count but fewer than ten. The CDR3 sequence: CASSQDEGQNYGYTF. The CDR3 DNA reads TGCGCCAGCAGCCAAGATGAGGGCCAGAACTATGGCTACACCTTC. The chain combines TRBV4-3 with TRBJ1-2; D is unresolved. Trimming removed 0 bases at V and 2 bases at J, with 10 bases between. Germline V gives CDR1 LGHNA, CDR2 YSLEER. There are 15 residues in the CDR3.

There are many counts of this clonotype. The V call is TRBV30, the J call TRBJ1-1; D is ambiguous. The CDR3 consists of 17 residues. The germline gives CDR1 GTSNPN, CDR2 SVGIG (reference sequence). The V end lost 6 bases, the J end lost 0 bases, and 23 bases lay between the germline ends. The CDR3 region has the DNA TGTGCCTGCGCGAAGACCGCGGCAACACCCATGAACACTGAAGCTTTCTTT. As protein: CACAKTAATPMNTEAFF. The full variable domain, rest sourced from reference TRBV30 and TRBJ1-1, is SQTIHQWPATLVQPVGSPLSLECTVEGTSNPNLYWYRQAAGRGLQLLFYSVGIGQISSEVPQNLSASRPQDRQFILSSKKLLLSDSGFYLCACAKTAATPMNTEAFFGQGTRLTVV.

The table lists this clonotype with many counts. This sequence joins TRBV12-3 or TRBV12-4 and TRBJ2-3; D might be TRBD1 (6 bases). Trimming left V 3 bases short and J 8 bases short, with 12 bases between. CDR3 length: 13 residues. The CDR3 DNA sequence: TGTGCCAGCAGTTTCTACAGGGTCACTACGCAGTATTTT. Its translation is CASSFYRVTTQYF.

This clonotype was recorded at least ten times. The V call is TRBV27, the J call TRBJ2-7; 8 bases map to TRBD1. The CDR3 extends over 14 amino acids. Germline V CDR1 and CDR2: MNHEY, SMNVEV (reference sequence). Losses at the gene ends were 5 bases for V and 3 bases for J; bases not matched to a gene: 6. CDR3 in amino acids: CASSRTGLVYEQYF. The CDR3 nucleotides are TGTGCCAGCAGTAGGACAGGGTTGGTCTACGAGCAGTACTTC.

The V call is TRBV19, the J call TRBJ2-3, with D perhaps TRBD2 (5 bases). Trimming shortened V by 7 bases and J by 0 bases, and 11 bases separated the two germline ends. Germline CDR1 reads LNHDA; CDR2 reads SQIVND (reference sequence). This CDR3 comprises 14 residues. Written as DNA, the CDR3 is TGTGCCAGTACCGTGGGCGGGAGCACAGATACGCAGTATTTT. As protein: CASTVGGSTDTQYF.

This clonotype showed up just once. CDR3 nucleotide sequence: TGTGCTAGTGGTTTTTCAGCGGGGGGGCCGAGCTCCTACGAGCAGTACTTC. Amino acids: CASGFSAGGPSSYEQYF. The genes are TRBV12-5 and TRBJ2-7, with 10 bases that match TRBD2. Trimming cost V 3 bases and J 0 bases; bases outside gene matches: 8. Germline V gene data show CDR1 as LGHNT and CDR2 as FRNRAP. The CDR3 runs to 17 residues.

This clonotype was detected ten times or more. The rearrangement links TRBV20-1 to TRBJ2-3, with D unclear. Germline CDR1 is DFQATT and CDR2 is SNEGSKA (reference sequence). The CDR3 spans 11 residues. Trimming stripped 5 bases from V and 2 bases from J, with 5 bases between. CDR3 sequence reads: CSAPFTDTQYF. CDR3 sequence (DNA): TGCAGTGCTCCATTCACAGATACGCAGTATTTT.

Concerning this clonotype itself: A much larger clonotype is one base distant, so this may be a read error. The chain joins TRBV7-9 to TRBJ2-1; D uncertain. The J call may be in error: the DNA end matches TRBJ2-7 better. CDR1 SEHNR and CDR2 FQNEAQ come from the germline V gene (reference sequence). The CDR3 runs to 14 residues. The CDR3 nucleotides read TGTGCCAGCAGCGGTGGCCAGTCTTACAATGAGCAGTACTTC. Its protein is CASSGGQSYNEQYF.

In this sample, this clonotype turned up a few times. This chain links TRBV12-3 or TRBV12-4 with TRBJ2-2, with TRBD2 matching 11 bases. The CDR3 runs to 17 residues. V was clipped by 2 bases and J by 6 bases; unmatched bases: 8. The CDR3 reads CASSLPLLAGDPGELFF. The CDR3 DNA reads TGTGCCAGCAGTTTACCTTTACTAGCGGGAGATCCCGGGGAGCTGTTTTTT.

There are many counts of this clonotype. The chain uses TRBV6-1 and TRBJ2-7, with TRBD2 matching over 14 bases. The junction had 14 bases not matched to a gene; V was cut back by 7 bases and J by 3 bases. Germline V gene lookup returns CDR1 MNHNS and CDR2 SASEGT. The length of the CDR3 is 18 residues. CDR3 sequence reads: CASMEGLAGGRGRYEQYF. In DNA form, the CDR3 reads TGTGCCAGCATGGAAGGACTAGCGGGAGGTCGTGGGCGCTACGAGCAGTACTTC.